A selection of T cell receptor beta chains follows, all from one sample in a study of blood T cell repertoires in COVID-19. Generated by immunoSEQ multiplex PCR, the TCRdb table keeps only in-frame clones and is missing some. The data hold about 190,000 clones, with less than 80% observed a single time. The sample consisted of peripheral blood. The receptors here all came from a man between 50 and 59 years old who had recovered from COVID-19. Both conserved end residues are part of each CDR3. Each record gives: J gene, clone size, CDR3 length, V gene, D gene, CDR3 protein, CDR3 DNA. A D gene is named only where the DNA matches it firmly. Rows may omit the clone size; those that give it use once, few, many or a size class.

TRBJ1-5,NA,14,TRBV28,TRBD1,CASSRTGEYQPQHF,TGTGCCAGCAGTAGGACAGGGGAGTATCAGCCCCAGCATTTT
TRBJ2-1,NA,13,TRBV19,NA,CASFGLHRNEQFF,TGTGCCAGTTTTGGACTACATCGCAATGAGCAGTTCTTC
TRBJ2-7,NA,13,TRBV2,NA,CASKWGDSYEQYF,TGTGCCAGCAAGTGGGGGGACTCCTACGAGCAGTACTTC
TRBJ2-3,NA,16,TRBV10-3,TRBD2,CAISESWRESADTQYF,TGTGCCATCAGTGAGTCGTGGCGGGAGAGTGCAGATACGCAGTATTTT
TRBJ1-2,NA,17,TRBV6-2/TRBV6-3,NA,CASSYSGWEQNTYGYTF,TGTGCCAGCAGTTACTCCGGTTGGGAGCAGAACACCTATGGCTACACCTTC
TRBJ2-7,NA,15,TRBV30,NA,CAWSVRGRALYEQYF,TGTGCCTGGAGTGTACGGGGTAGGGCTTTATACGAGCAGTACTTC
TRBJ2-1,NA,15,TRBV13,NA,CASSSGFNPNNEQFF,TGTGCCAGCAGTTCCGGTTTTAACCCGAACAATGAGCAGTTCTTC
TRBJ2-1,NA,13,TRBV28,NA,CASSLYLVPEQFF,TGTGCCAGCAGTTTGTATTTAGTTCCTGAGCAGTTCTTC
TRBJ2-7,NA,15,TRBV28,NA,CASSLYGIPGGEQYF,TGTGCCAGCAGTTTATACGGGATCCCTGGAGGCGAGCAGTACTTC
TRBJ2-1,NA,16,TRBV5-4,NA,CASSLQALSSYNEQFF,TGTGCCAGCAGCTTACAGGCCCTAAGCTCCTACAATGAGCAGTTCTTC
TRBJ2-3,NA,17,TRBV29-1,NA,CSVEEYSRGSSSDTQYF,TGCAGCGTTGAAGAGTATTCAAGGGGGAGTAGTTCCGATACGCAGTATTTT
TRBJ2-2,NA,17,TRBV2,TRBD2,CASRGYGGRAGTGELFF,TGTGCCAGCAGGGGGTACGGCGGGAGGGCGGGCACCGGGGAGCTGTTTTTT
TRBJ2-2,once,17,TRBV4-2,NA,CASSQVASAIERGELFF,TGTGCCAGCAGCCAAGTTGCTAGCGCGATAGAGCGCGGGGAGCTGTTTTTT
TRBJ2-3,NA,15,TRBV19,TRBD2,CASSIREGLGDTQYF,TGTGCCAGTAGTATACGGGAGGGCCTCGGAGATACGCAGTATTTT
TRBJ2-7,NA,15,TRBV5-1,TRBD2,CASSSGLAGVDEQYF,TGCGCCAGCAGCTCGGGACTAGCGGGAGTAGACGAGCAGTACTTC
TRBJ1-2,NA,14,TRBV10-3,NA,CAISESGRLLGYTF,TGTGCCATCAGTGAGTCGGGGCGGCTTCTGGGCTACACCTTC
TRBJ2-1,NA,15,TRBV5-1,TRBD1,CASSLRGRARGEQFF,TGCGCCAGCAGCCTCAGGGGGCGCGCACGGGGTGAGCAGTTCTTC
TRBJ2-7,NA,17,TRBV10-3,TRBD2,CAISDPGLAGKDYEQYF,TGTGCCATCAGTGACCCGGGACTAGCGGGGAAGGACTACGAGCAGTACTTC
TRBJ2-2,NA,13,TRBV6-6,TRBD2,CASNLADTGELFF,TGTGCCAGCAACCTAGCGGACACCGGGGAGCTGTTTTTT
TRBJ1-2,NA,17,TRBV27,TRBD1,CASSLSIRQGLIFGYTF,TGTGCCAGCAGTTTATCGATTCGACAGGGACTGATTTTTGGCTACACCTTC
TRBJ1-2,once,13,TRBV6-6,TRBD1,CASSRTGSQGYTF,TGTGCCAGCAGTCGGACAGGGAGCCAGGGCTACACCTTC
TRBJ2-1,NA,15,TRBV27,TRBD2,CASSFEPSGYNEQFF,TGTGCCAGCAGTTTTGAGCCTAGCGGTTACAATGAGCAGTTCTTC
TRBJ2-7,NA,14,TRBV15,TRBD1,CATSSRTGVGEQYF,TGTGCCACCAGCAGTAGAACAGGGGTGGGTGAGCAGTACTTC
TRBJ1-6,few,16,TRBV14,TRBD1,CASSQDAGGTNSPLHF,TGTGCCAGCAGCCAAGACGCAGGGGGGACCAATTCACCCCTCCACTTT
TRBJ2-5,NA,16,TRBV28,TRBD1,CASSRFPRDRQETQYF,TGTGCCAGCAGCAGATTTCCCCGGGACAGGCAAGAGACCCAGTACTTC
TRBJ1-1,NA,16,TRBV11-3,TRBD1,CASSSGVYGDRTEAFF,TGTGCCAGCAGCTCCGGCGTGTACGGGGACAGGACTGAAGCTTTCTTT
TRBJ2-1,NA,15,TRBV11-3,NA,CASSLSPGRSNEQFF,TGTGCCAGCAGCTTATCTCCGGGTCGAAGCAATGAGCAGTTCTTC
TRBJ2-5,few,13,TRBV7-2,TRBD2,CASSFSGRETQYF,TGTGCCAGCAGTTTCAGCGGGAGGGAGACCCAGTACTTC
TRBJ2-2,NA,15,TRBV5-4,TRBD2,CASSGGLAGVGELFF,TGTGCCAGCAGCGGGGGACTAGCGGGAGTCGGGGAGCTGTTTTTT
TRBJ2-1,NA,14,TRBV10-1,NA,CASSDKRVSNEQFF,TGCGCCAGCAGTGATAAGCGGGTTAGCAATGAGCAGTTCTTC
TRBJ2-3,NA,14,TRBV7-8,NA,CASSLGGAGDTQYF,TGTGCCAGCAGCTTAGGAGGCGCTGGAGATACGCAGTATTTT
TRBJ2-5,few,18,TRBV14,TRBD2,CASSRATSGSPAKETQYF,TGTGCCAGCAGCCGTGCGACTAGCGGGAGTCCGGCTAAAGAGACCCAGTACTTC
TRBJ2-4,NA,16,TRBV10-1,TRBD1,CASSDRRDSSKNIQYF,TGCGCCAGCAGTGATCGACGGGACAGTTCCAAAAACATTCAGTACTTC